The 17 T cell receptor beta chains given below trace back to one sample, sequenced in a study of post-analysis software for immune sequencing data (dated by TCRdb to the mid-2010s). Library prep was done by PCR. TCRdb shows the sequencer as Illumina HiSeq 2500. Unique molecular identifiers were incorporated into TCR beta cDNA libraries to reduce PCR and sequencing biases. TCRdb trimmed public reads at Q25 via fastp, called clones via MiXCR and kept in-frame beta chains. Every CDR3 protein is listed once, alongside the most common genes and DNA of its rows. This sample has roughly 870,000 distinct CDR3 sequences in its table, and around 50% of those were observed once. The ten largest account for approximately 4.5% of the sample. Their target antigens are unknown. General conclusions and limits of the study: A handful of TRBV segments, including TRBV5-6, TRBV5-1 and TRBV20-1, were significantly more frequent in patients than controls.

Source material: blood. Receptors were obtained from a girl aged 5-17 years with multiple sclerosis.

This sequence joins TRBV9 and TRBJ2-4; D is unclear. Germline CDR1 and CDR2: SGDLS and YYNGEE. Trimming removed 0 bases at V and 9 bases at J, with 10 bases between. CDR3 length: 13 residues. The CDR3 sequence: CASSVVSESIQYF. CDR3 nucleotides: TGTGCCAGCAGCGTAGTCAGCGAGAGCATTCAGTACTTC.

The chain employs TRBV10-3 and TRBJ2-1; 8 bases line up with TRBD2. The CDR3 is 13 amino acids. Germline V gene lookup returns CDR1 ENHRY and CDR2 SYGVKD. With 8 bases clipped from V and 7 bases from J, the junction kept 7 bases outside the gene matches. This chain's CDR3 is CAIQAGVVNEQFF. The CDR3 nucleotides read TGTGCCATCCAAGCGGGAGTGGTGAATGAGCAGTTCTTC.

This chain uses TRBV7-3 with TRBJ2-1, with D maybe TRBD2 (6 bases). This CDR3 is 15 amino acids long. Trimming took 2 bases from V and 4 from J, leaving 12 bases between them. Germline CDR1 is SGHTA and CDR2 is FQGTGA. This chain's CDR3 is CASSLRAGTYNEQFF. CDR3 coding DNA: TGTGCCAGCAGCTTACGGGCTGGGACTTACAATGAGCAGTTCTTC.

V gene TRBV4-1 combines with J gene TRBJ2-5, with TRBD1 identical over 7 bases. The tail of the sequence fits TRBJ2-7 better, so the J call may be wrong. The CDR3 is 15 residues long. Germline loops: CDR1 MGHRA, CDR2 YSYEKL. The CDR3 protein is CASSQVGTAVYEQYF. CDR3 nucleotides: TGCGCCAGCAGCCAAGTAGGGACAGCAGTCTACGAGCAGTACTTC.

The rearrangement joins TRBV5-1 to TRBJ1-2; a possible D gene is TRBD1 (5 bases). Germline V gene data show CDR1 as SGHRS and CDR2 as YFSETQ. The V end lost 4 bases, the J end lost 4 bases, and 23 bases lay between the germline ends. The CDR3 is 17 residues long. CDR3 nucleotide sequence: TGCGCCAGCAGCCCCGGTGACCGGGGGGTTTTACGCTATGGCTACACCTTC. Translating gives CASSPGDRGVLRYGYTF.

The chain joins TRBV10-3 to TRBJ2-1; 15 bases align to TRBD2. Germline trimming cut 4 bases from V and 7 bases from J; bases unmatched to any gene: 5. The CDR3 has 16 residues. Germline V gene data show CDR1 as ENHRY and CDR2 as SYGVKD. The CDR3 DNA is TGTGCCATCAGTGGGACTAGCGGGGGGGCCTTAAATGAGCAGTTCTTC. Amino acids: CAISGTSGGALNEQFF.

The gene calls are TRBV6-5 and TRBJ2-5; D is tentatively TRBD1 or TRBD2 (6 bases each). V lost 5 bases and J lost 5, with 15 bases in between. This CDR3 is built from 14 residues. The germline V gene encodes CDR1 MNHEY and CDR2 SVGAGI. CDR3 loop: CASSTWRGTETQYF. The CDR3 nucleotides are TGTGCCAGCAGTACCTGGAGGGGGACGGAGACCCAGTACTTC.

This clonotype turned up a few times. The chain is built from TRBV4-1 and TRBJ2-5; possibly TRBD1 for D (5 bases). The CDR3 covers 15 residues. Germline V lookup: CDR1 MGHRA, CDR2 YSYEKL. V dropped 2 bases and J dropped 5 bases, with 15 bases sitting between them. The CDR3 region is CASSQRAGALETQYF. The DNA of the CDR3 is TGCGCCAGCAGCCAACGGGCTGGGGCATTGGAGACCCAGTACTTC.

A word on this clonotype: A junction boundary mismatches the germline segment, possibly from a read error. V usage is TRBV27 and J usage is TRBJ1-6, with a possible D match to TRBD1 (5 bases). This CDR3 region has 14 residues. The V gene's germline CDR1 is MNHEY and CDR2 SMNVEV (reference sequence). The CDR3 nucleotides are TGTGCTAGCAGTTCAGGGATGAGTAATTCACCCCTCCACTTT. Translation gives CASSSGMSNSPLHF.

A few counts support this clonotype. The genes are TRBV7-3 and TRBJ2-5, with TRBD1 matching over 8 bases. CDR3 size: 16 residues. CDR1 SGHTA and CDR2 FQGTGA come from the germline V gene. V dropped 2 bases and J dropped 2; count of bases not matched to a gene: 7. CDR3 residues: CASSLSGGAGQETQYF. The DNA for the CDR3 is TGTGCCAGCAGCTTATCAGGGGGCGCAGGGCAAGAGACCCAGTACTTC. Drawing the rest from reference TRBV7-3 and TRBJ2-5, the complete variable domain is GAGVSQTPSNKVTEKGKYVELRCDPISGHTALYWYRQSLGQGPEFLIYFQGTGAADDSGLPNDRFFAVRPEGSVSTLKIQRTERGDSAVYLCASSLSGGAGQETQYFGPGTRLLVL.

This chain links TRBV7-9 with TRBJ2-4, with unresolved D. The closer fit of TRBJ2-7 to the DNA end suggests the J call may be wrong. Germline values: CDR1 SEHNR, CDR2 FQNEAQ (reference sequence). CDR3 length equals 14 residues. Here the CDR3 reads CASSLSAALGEQYF. CDR3 DNA: TGTGCCAGCAGCTTAAGTGCGGCTCTGGGCGAGCAGTACTTC.

This clonotype came up a few times. The rearrangement joins TRBV29-1 to TRBJ2-5; D might be TRBD2 (6 bases). Trimming pared 3 bases from V and 1 base from J, leaving 21 bases between. Germline assignment: CDR1 SQVTM and CDR2 ANQGSEA. CDR3 length equals 17 residues. CDR3 protein: CSVDGASSGTLQETQYF. As DNA, the CDR3 is TGCAGCGTTGATGGAGCATCTTCGGGGACTCTCCAAGAGACCCAGTACTTC.

The chain employs TRBV12-5 and TRBJ2-1; TRBD2 agrees at 11 bases. This CDR3 comprises 13 residues. Per the germline V gene, CDR1 is LGHNT and CDR2 is FRNRAP. Trimming took 5 bases from V and 7 from J; bases not matched to a gene: 1. CDR3 residues: CASGRTSGNEQFF. The CDR3, as DNA: TGTGCTAGTGGTCGGACTAGCGGGAATGAGCAGTTCTTC.

This clonotype appeared a few times. The V call is TRBV29-1, the J call TRBJ2-1; D is tentatively TRBD1 or TRBD2 (5 bases each). The CDR3 totals 16 residues. Germline V gives CDR1 SQVTM, CDR2 ANQGSEA. Deletions cut 7 bases from V and 1 base from J, with 20 bases between. CDR3 loop: CSALILGVRSYNEQFF. CDR3 bases: TGCAGCGCCCTCATACTAGGGGTAAGGTCCTACAATGAGCAGTTCTTC.

This clonotype occurred a few times. The chain links TRBV15 to TRBJ2-3, with 8 bases that match TRBD1. Losses at the gene ends were 4 bases for V and 0 bases for J; bases not matched to a gene: 6. Germline CDR1 LNHNV, CDR2 YYDKDF (reference sequence). This CDR3 is 16 amino acids long. The CDR3 spells CATSKNRDRSTDTQYF. DNA of the CDR3: TGTGCCACCAGCAAGAACCGGGACAGGAGCACAGATACGCAGTATTTT.

This clonotype appeared a few times. Here the CDR3 DNA reads TGCAGCGTGGCCAGGGATTATGAGCAGTTCTTC. It is translated as CSVARDYEQFF. The rearrangement links TRBV29-1 to TRBJ2-1; D might be TRBD1 (5 bases). V lost 6 bases and J 8 bases, leaving 11 bases between the germline ends. The CDR3 totals 11 residues. CDR1 is SQVTM, CDR2 ANQGSEA, per germline.

This clonotype was seen more than once but under ten times. The V and J genes are TRBV12-3 or TRBV12-4 and TRBJ2-7, with TRBD1 as a possible D gene (6 bases). The CDR3 loop spans 15 amino acids. Trimming shortened V by 4 bases and J by 3 bases, and 16 bases separated the two germline ends. This chain's CDR3 is CASSSGTIYYYEQYF. The CDR3 DNA reads as TGTGCCAGCAGTTCCGGGACAATCTATTACTACGAGCAGTACTTC.